A selection of T cell receptor beta chains follows, all from one sample in a study of CD8 T cells in Susac syndrome. Each CDR3 protein is one row after TCRdb ran MiXCR on the immunoSEQ multiplex PCR reads. The sample has some 170,000 distinct CDR3 sequences, around 96% seen once. Sequenced: CD4+ T cells from PBMCs. The receptors were sampled from a human donor in good health. Both conserved end residues are part of each CDR3. A D gene is named only where the DNA matches it firmly. Size is omitted from some rows. Given values are once, few, many or a class for expanded clones.

clone_size j_call d_call v_call cdr3_nt cdr3_aa
- TRBJ2-7 TRBD2 TRBV15 TGTGCCACCAGCAGAGGCCGAGCGGGAGGCACCTACGAGCAGTACTTC CATSRGRAGGTYEQYF
- TRBJ2-7 TRBD2 TRBV29-1 TGCAGCGTCCTAGGGGGACTAGCGGAATTAGAGCAGTACTTC CSVLGGLAELEQYF
- TRBJ2-4 - TRBV30 TGTGCCTGGAGTGAGGGGCTAGCCAAAAACATTCAGTACTTC CAWSEGLAKNIQYF
once TRBJ2-5 TRBD1 TRBV30 TGTGCCTGGAGTGTAACAGGGGTTGAGACCCAGTACTTC CAWSVTGVETQYF
- TRBJ1-5 TRBD1 TRBV29-1 TGCAGCGTCGCCGGGACAGGGGACGGCAATCAGCCCCAGCATTTT CSVAGTGDGNQPQHF
- TRBJ2-7 TRBD2 TRBV20-1 TGCAGTGCTCTAGCGGACTCCTACGAGCAGTACTTC CSALADSYEQYF
- TRBJ2-3 - TRBV5-4 TGTGCCAGCATGCCTGGGGTGAATCCAGATACGCAGTATTTT CASMPGVNPDTQYF
- TRBJ2-7 - TRBV30 TGTGCCTGGGAAAACCGGGACAAATACGAGCAGTACTTC CAWENRDKYEQYF
- TRBJ2-1 TRBD2 TRBV27 TGTGCCAGCAGTTTCAAAGCGGGGGGGTACAATGAGCAGTTCTTC CASSFKAGGYNEQFF
- TRBJ2-3 TRBD2 TRBV7-3 TGTGCCAGCAGTACCAGCGGGGGATTCACAGATACGCAGTATTTT CASSTSGGFTDTQYF
- TRBJ2-7 - TRBV29-1 TGCAGCGTTGACTCACAGGGAGGCCCCTACGAGCAGTACTTC CSVDSQGGPYEQYF
- TRBJ2-1 TRBD2 TRBV7-2 TGTGCCAGCAGCTTAGAGGGACTAGCCGACAATGAGCAGTTCTTC CASSLEGLADNEQFF
once TRBJ2-1 - TRBV5-1 TGCGCCAGCAGCCAACTCCTCCTCAGCTCCTACAATGAGCAGTTCTTC CASSQLLLSSYNEQFF
- TRBJ1-5 TRBD1 TRBV27 TGTGCCAGCAGTAAAACGGGACAGGGTTTACGGCCCCAGCATTTT CASSKTGQGLRPQHF
- TRBJ2-5 - TRBV29-1 TGCAGCGTCAAAGGATCGTACCAAGAGACCCAGTACTTC CSVKGSYQETQYF
- TRBJ2-3 TRBD2 TRBV6-6 TGTGCCAGCAGTTACTTTGCGGGAGTGGCAGATACGCAGTATTTT CASSYFAGVADTQYF
- TRBJ1-1 TRBD1 TRBV6-4 TGTGCCAGCAGTGGGGACAGCGGGGTAGCTTTCTTT CASSGDSGVAFF
- TRBJ2-7 - TRBV29-1 TGCAGCGTTGTCCTTGGTCTCGTCGGGTACTCCTACGAGCAGTACTTC CSVVLGLVGYSYEQYF
- TRBJ2-1 - TRBV15 TGTGCCACCAGCTCCTACAGAACCGAGCAGTTCTTC CATSSYRTEQFF
- TRBJ1-2 - TRBV30 TGTGCCTGGAGTGTGGGGGCCCTAGTCTATGGCTACACCTTC CAWSVGALVYGYTF
- TRBJ1-2 - TRBV28 TGTGCCAGCATCGACCCACCCTATGGCTACACCTTC CASIDPPYGYTF
- TRBJ2-7 TRBD2 TRBV20-1 TGCAGTGCTAGTTCGGGGTGGGAATCGGCTAGCGGTCGAAACGAGCAGTACTTC CSASSGWESASGRNEQYF
- TRBJ2-1 TRBD2 TRBV29-1 TGCAGCGTTAAGGGGTCCAGCGGGAGGGTCAATGAGCAGTTCTTC CSVKGSSGRVNEQFF
- TRBJ2-7 - TRBV30 TGTGCCTGGAGGAGCCGGACCGGTACCTACGAGCAGTACTTC CAWRSRTGTYEQYF
- TRBJ2-3 - TRBV27 TGTGCCAGCAGTTTCAGAGGGGTTAACACAGATACGCAGTATTTT CASSFRGVNTDTQYF
- TRBJ2-1 TRBD1 TRBV28 TGTGCCAGCAGTTCCCCGGGACAGAATGAGCAGTTCTTC CASSSPGQNEQFF
once TRBJ2-3 - TRBV20-1 TGCAGTGCTCCCGGGGGTGGGTTGGATACGCAGTATTTT CSAPGGGLDTQYF
- TRBJ2-7 - TRBV30 TGTGCCTGGATTGGGGATTACGAGCAGTACTTC CAWIGDYEQYF
- TRBJ2-1 TRBD1 TRBV6-5 TGTGCCAGCAGAGCAGGGGGAAGCTCCTACAATGAGCAGTTCTTC CASRAGGSSYNEQFF
- TRBJ2-7 TRBD1 TRBV29-1 TGCAGCGTCGCCTCGACAGGGGCCTACGAGCAGTACTTC CSVASTGAYEQYF
- TRBJ2-5 - TRBV10-2 TGCGCCAGCAGTGCTGACGGGCCTCGGGAGACCCAGTACTTC CASSADGPRETQYF
- TRBJ2-1 TRBD2 TRBV27 TGTGCCAGCAGTTCGACTAGCGGGAACAATGAGCAGTTCTTC CASSSTSGNNEQFF
- TRBJ1-2 TRBD1 TRBV28 TGTGCCAGCAGTGACCTCCCGGGACAGGTTAACTATGGCTACACCTTC CASSDLPGQVNYGYTF
- TRBJ2-7 - TRBV24-1 TGTGCCACCAGTGATGAGATCCTAGGGGAGCAGTACTTC CATSDEILGEQYF
- TRBJ2-7 - TRBV9 TGTGCCAGCAGCGTAGGTGACTTATCCTACGAGCAGTACTTC CASSVGDLSYEQYF
- TRBJ2-1 TRBD2 TRBV9 TGTGCCAGCAGCGCGAGACTAGCGGCTTCTTACTACAATGAGCAGTTCTTC CASSARLAASYYNEQFF
- TRBJ2-7 - TRBV20-1 TGCAGTGCTCCTGCAGCATCCTACGAGCAGTACTTC CSAPAASYEQYF
- TRBJ2-3 TRBD2 TRBV20-1 TGCACCTCCCCAGGGGGACTAGCGACAGATACGCAGTATTTT CTSPGGLATDTQYF
- TRBJ2-1 - TRBV28 TGTGCCAGCAGTTCTCCTCAGATTTACAATGAGCAGTTCTTC CASSSPQIYNEQFF
- TRBJ2-2 - TRBV11-2 TGTGCCAGCAGCTCGCTAGCGCGAAGGGTCACCGGGGAGCTGTTTTTT CASSSLARRVTGELFF
once TRBJ2-4 TRBD2 TRBV20-1 TGCAGTGCTCGACTAGCGGGAGCAGACATTCAGTACTTC CSARLAGADIQYF
- TRBJ2-3 TRBD2 TRBV20-1 TGCAGTGCCTATGGACTAGCGGGAGGGGGCACAGATACGCAGTATTTT CSAYGLAGGGTDTQYF
- TRBJ2-7 TRBD2 TRBV29-1 TGCAGCGTCGGTAGCGGGAGAGGCGAGCAGTACTTC CSVGSGRGEQYF
once TRBJ2-5 - TRBV27 TGTGCCAGCAGTTTACGGGGTACTAAAGTAACCCAGTACTTC CASSLRGTKVTQYF
- TRBJ2-6 - TRBV7-9 TGTGCCAGCAGCTTATTCGGCTCTGGGGCCAACGTCCTGACTTTC CASSLFGSGANVLTF
- TRBJ2-5 - TRBV29-1 TGCAGCGTTCACGGAGGGAAAGAGACCCAGTACTTC CSVHGGKETQYF
- TRBJ2-3 TRBD2 TRBV4-2 TGTGCCAGCAGCCAGAATAGCGGGAGTAGGACAGATACGCAGTATTTT CASSQNSGSRTDTQYF
- TRBJ2-3 - TRBV27 TGTGCCAGCAGTCCCGGACAGTACGTCGCCACAGATACGCAGTATTTT CASSPGQYVATDTQYF